What follows are 23 T cell receptor beta chains derived from one specimen sequenced in a study of identical twins (dated by TCRdb to about 2016). To prepare the library, 5' RACE was applied. Sequencing took place on an Illumina HiSeq 2000. TCRdb reprocessed the public reads (quality trimming at Q25 with fastp, clone calling with MiXCR) and kept in-frame beta chains. Entries that share a CDR3 protein sequence are merged under the most common genes and DNA. The sample table holds roughly 1.6 million distinct CDR3 sequences, of which about 32% were seen once. Of the sample, about 0.25% is held by the ten largest clones. The sequenced sample was cord blood. Every receptor here comes from a newborn girl in good health.

The rearrangement links TRBV6-1 to TRBJ2-4, with 9 nucleotides matching TRBD1. Germline loops: CDR1 MNHNS, CDR2 SASEGT. The ends lost 6 bases at V and 1 base at J; junction bases unmatched: 1. The CDR3 contains 14 residues. CDR3 DNA sequence: TGTGCCAGCAGACAGGGGGCTGCCAAAAACATTCAGTACTTC. Amino acids: CASRQGAAKNIQYF.

This chain connects TRBV28 to TRBJ1-3; 8 nucleotides agree with TRBD1. The CDR3 has 15 amino acids. V dropped 4 bases and J dropped 0; count of bases not matched to a gene: 2. Germline V lookup: CDR1 MDHEN, CDR2 SYDVKM. CDR3 residues: CASSSDRASGNTIYF. CDR3 in DNA: TGTGCCAGCAGTTCGGACAGGGCCTCTGGAAACACCATATATTTT.

Only a few counts were recorded for this clonotype. The rearrangement joins TRBV7-9 to TRBJ2-3; D not resolved. Deletions cut 3 bases from V and 4 bases from J, with 14 bases between. The CDR3 has 15 amino acids. Germline V gene data show CDR1 as SEHNR and CDR2 as FQNEAQ (reference sequence). The CDR3: CASSFPRGTPDTQYF. For the CDR3, the DNA is TGTGCCAGCAGCTTCCCGAGAGGCACGCCAGATACGCAGTATTTT.

This clonotype appeared a single time. A junction boundary mismatches the germline segment, possibly from a read error. The rearrangement links TRBV3-1 to TRBJ2-3; D not certain. Germline-derived CDR1 and CDR2 are LGHDT and YNNKEL (reference sequence). There are 13 residues in the CDR3. CDR3 in DNA: TGTGCCAGCACCCAACCCAGCACAGATACGCAGTATTTT. Protein product: CASTQPSTDTQYF.

This clonotype came up many times. This rearrangement joins TRBV29-1 to TRBJ2-5, with 7 bases fitting TRBD1. Per germline, CDR1 SQVTM and CDR2 ANQGSEA. The CDR3 totals 13 residues. The trim removed 5 bases at V and 2 bases at J, leaving 5 bases unmatched. The CDR3 sequence: CSVRTGLQETQYF. CDR3 nucleotides: TGCAGCGTTCGGACAGGCTTGCAAGAGACCCAGTACTTC.

This clonotype was observed a few times. The chain is built from TRBV11-2 and TRBJ2-5; 11 bases are shared with TRBD2. The J call may be mistaken, given a closer DNA end match to TRBJ2-7. The CDR3 runs 14 residues. CDR1 is SGHAT, CDR2 FQNNGV, per germline. The CDR3 nucleotides are TGTGCCAGCAGCTGGACTAGCGGGTTCAACGAGCAGTACTTC. Residues: CASSWTSGFNEQYF.

This clonotype was counted a few times. The gene calls are TRBV6-1 and TRBJ1-1; D gene ambiguous. This CDR3 comprises 13 residues. Trimming removed 11 bases from V and 3 bases from J, with 16 bases in between. Germline V gene data show CDR1 as MNHNS and CDR2 as SASEGT. DNA for the CDR3: TGTGCCTCCTTCGAGGTACGGGACACTGAAGCTTTCTTT. Translated, it gives CASFEVRDTEAFF.

This clonotype showed up just a few times. The V gene is TRBV14, the J gene TRBJ2-7; no definite D call. CDR3 length: 15 amino acids. Germline values: CDR1 SGHDN, CDR2 FVKESK. V was cut by 0 bases and J by 0 bases, with 9 bases left in between. CDR3 DNA: TGTGCCAGCAGCCAAGACGGATCGTTCTCCTACGAGCAGTACTTC. Translated: CASSQDGSFSYEQYF.

This clonotype was recorded a few times. CDR3 in DNA: TGTGCTAGTGGTCGGTTGGGACTAGCGGGGGGCCTGTCCTACAATGAGCAGTTCTTC. Translated: CASGRLGLAGGLSYNEQFF. The rearrangement uses TRBV12-5 and TRBJ2-1; TRBD2 agrees at 15 bases. The CDR3 is 19 residues long. The trim removed 5 bases at V and 1 base at J, leaving 9 bases unmatched. CDR1 and CDR2 (germline): LGHNT, FRNRAP.

This chain links TRBV20-1 with TRBJ2-3; D not resolved. Germline CDR1 and CDR2: DFQATT and SNEGSKA (reference sequence). Trimming removed 0 bases at V and 6 bases at J, with 10 bases between. The length of the CDR3 is 13 residues. The CDR3 sequence: CSAREASRDTQYF. CDR3 nucleotides: TGCAGTGCTAGAGAGGCTAGTAGGGATACGCAGTATTTT.

The chain joins TRBV2 to TRBJ2-5; 8 bases fit TRBD1. The J call could be wrong; TRBJ2-7 is a better fit for the DNA end. The CDR3 runs to 13 residues. Germline loops: CDR1 SNHLY, CDR2 FYNNEI. The CDR3 coding sequence is TGTGCCAGCAGCGGGACAGGCTCGGTCGAGCAGTACTTC. Its protein product is CASSGTGSVEQYF.

The chain combines TRBV12-3 or TRBV12-4 with TRBJ2-7; D might be TRBD2 (6 bases). V lost 3 bases to trimming and J lost 2 bases, with 14 bases between them. The CDR3 runs 15 residues. CDR3 in amino acids: CASSFGDSPTYEQYF. Here the CDR3 DNA reads TGTGCCAGCAGTTTTGGGGACTCACCGACCTACGAGCAGTACTTC.

V gene TRBV20-1 combines with J gene TRBJ2-1; TRBD1 is a possible D gene (5 bases). With 2 bases removed from V and 2 bases from J, the gap between germline ends came to 10 bases. Germline V gene lookup returns CDR1 DFQATT and CDR2 SNEGSKA (reference sequence). The CDR3 is 14 amino acids. CDR3 nucleotide sequence: TGCAGTGCTAGACAGGGAATGGCCTACAATGAGCAGTTCTTC. Its translation is CSARQGMAYNEQFF.

V usage is TRBV13 and J usage is TRBJ2-3, with 11 bases matching TRBD2. The CDR3 has 18 residues. The germline gives CDR1 PRHDT, CDR2 FYEKMQ (reference sequence). The junction had 18 bases not matched to a gene; V was cut back by 5 bases and J by 8 bases. This chain's CDR3 is CASSGGWIAGGLEGTQYF. CDR3 DNA sequence: TGTGCCAGCAGCGGGGGCTGGATAGCGGGGGGGCTTGAAGGTACGCAGTATTTT.

The chain carries TRBV20-1 and TRBJ2-1, with D possibly matching TRBD1 (5 bases). V dropped 0 bases and J dropped 7 bases, with 16 bases sitting between them. The CDR3 covers 15 residues. Germline CDR1 and CDR2: DFQATT and SNEGSKA (reference sequence). The CDR3 coding sequence is TGCAGTGCTAGAGATTCAGGGTCCCTTAGGAATGAGCAGTTCTTC. Amino acid sequence: CSARDSGSLRNEQFF.

This clonotype was found a few times. This rearrangement joins TRBV7-2 to TRBJ1-1, with a possible D match to TRBD1 (5 bases). The CDR3 spans 14 residues. V lost 1 base and J 3 bases, leaving 9 bases between the germline ends. The V gene's germline CDR1 is SGHTA and CDR2 FQGNSA. CDR3 nucleotide sequence: TGTGCCAGCAGCTTAGAGAGCAGGGACACTGAAGCTTTCTTT. This gives the protein CASSLESRDTEAFF.

This clonotype was counted a few times. The rearrangement links TRBV7-2 to TRBJ2-3; 8 nucleotides match TRBD1. The CDR3 loop spans 16 amino acids. The V segment lost 2 bases and the J segment 2 bases; nucleotides outside the gene matches: 6. The V gene's germline CDR1 is SGHTA and CDR2 FQGNSA. The CDR3 region is CASSLLGTGITDTQYF. Here the CDR3 DNA reads TGTGCCAGCAGCTTACTAGGGACAGGAATCACAGATACGCAGTATTTT. The variable domain in full, with the rest retrieved from reference TRBV7-2 and TRBJ2-3, is GAGVSQSPSNKVTEKGKDVELRCDPISGHTALYWYRQSLGQGLEFLIYFQGNSAPDKSGLPSDRFSAERTGGSVSTLTIQRTQQEDSAVYLCASSLLGTGITDTQYFGPGTRLTVL.

The rearrangement joins TRBV11-2 to TRBJ2-4; possibly TRBD1 or TRBD2 for D (5 bases each). The J call is in doubt because the DNA end fits TRBJ2-5 better. Per the germline V gene, CDR1 is SGHAT and CDR2 is FQNNGV. The CDR3 loop spans 14 amino acids. CDR3 in amino acids: CASSTTWGQETQYF. Written as DNA, the CDR3 is TGTGCCAGCAGCACGACCTGGGGGCAAGAGACCCAGTACTTC.

V is TRBV3-1 and J is TRBJ2-1, with D possibly being TRBD1 (6 bases). Germline values: CDR1 LGHDT, CDR2 YNNKEL (reference sequence). This CDR3 spans 13 amino acids. Trimming pared 3 bases from V and 10 bases from J, leaving 13 bases between. DNA for the CDR3: TGTGCCAGCAGCCAGGCTCGGACAGAAGAGCAGTTCTTC. Amino acids: CASSQARTEEQFF.

This clonotype was seen more than once but under ten times. The V gene is TRBV7-8, the J gene TRBJ2-4; tentatively, D is TRBD1 (5 bases). The last part of the DNA fits TRBJ2-7 better; the J call may be wrong. The CDR3 totals 14 residues. Germline CDR1 and CDR2: SGHVS and FQNEAQ. CDR3 residues: CASSSHAQGYEQYF. In nucleotides, the CDR3 is TGTGCCAGCAGCTCCCACGCCCAGGGCTACGAGCAGTACTTC.

About this clonotype itself: A much bigger clone sits one base away, suggesting this may be a read error. This chain joins TRBV11-2 and TRBJ2-1; D gene unclear. Germline CDR1 SGHAT, CDR2 FQNNGV. The CDR3 loop spans 11 amino acids. DNA for the CDR3: TGTGCCAGCAGCACCAACAATAAGCAGTTCTTC. As protein: CASSTNNKQFF.

Only a few counts were recorded for this clonotype. The V and J genes are TRBV9 and TRBJ2-7; TRBD2 agrees at 9 bases. Germline CDR1 is SGDLS and CDR2 is YYNGEE. Trimming at V came to 5 bases and at J to 4 bases, leaving 10 bases not matched to a gene. This CDR3 region has 15 residues. The CDR3 DNA is TGTGCCAGCAGTCGGACTAGCGCAAGAGGGTACGAGCAGTACTTC. Its protein product is CASSRTSARGYEQYF.

This clonotype has just a few counts. The CDR3 loop is CASSLPLTAKNIQYF. The CDR3 DNA reads TGTGCCAGCAGTTTACCCCTAACAGCCAAAAACATTCAGTACTTC. The V call is TRBV28, the J call TRBJ2-4; D remains unclear. The ends were cut back, 2 bases at V and 0 bases at J, with 8 bases in the middle. This CDR3 contains 15 residues. Per the germline V gene, CDR1 is MDHEN and CDR2 is SYDVKM.